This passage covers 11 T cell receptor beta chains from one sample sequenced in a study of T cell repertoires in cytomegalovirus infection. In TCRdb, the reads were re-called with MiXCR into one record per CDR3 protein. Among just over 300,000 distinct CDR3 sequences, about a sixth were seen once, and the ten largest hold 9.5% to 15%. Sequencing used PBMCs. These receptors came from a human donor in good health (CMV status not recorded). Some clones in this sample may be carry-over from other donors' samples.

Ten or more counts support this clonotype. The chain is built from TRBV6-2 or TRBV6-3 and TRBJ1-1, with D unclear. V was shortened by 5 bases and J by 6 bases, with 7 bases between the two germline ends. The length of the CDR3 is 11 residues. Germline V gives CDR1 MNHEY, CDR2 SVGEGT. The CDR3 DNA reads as TGTGCCAGCAGTGGACTGGCTGAAGCTTTCTTT. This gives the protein CASSGLAEAFF.

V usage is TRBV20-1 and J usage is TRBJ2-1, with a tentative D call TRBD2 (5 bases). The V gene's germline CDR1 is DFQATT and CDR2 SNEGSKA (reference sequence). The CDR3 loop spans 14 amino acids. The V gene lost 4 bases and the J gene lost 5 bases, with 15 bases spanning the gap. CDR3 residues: CSAISPGNHNEQFF. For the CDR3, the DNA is TGCAGTGCTATCTCCCCGGGGAACCACAATGAGCAGTTCTTC.

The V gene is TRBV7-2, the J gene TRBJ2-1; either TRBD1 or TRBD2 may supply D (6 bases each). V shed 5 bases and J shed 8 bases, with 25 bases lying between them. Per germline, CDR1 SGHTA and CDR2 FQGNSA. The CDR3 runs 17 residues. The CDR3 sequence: CASSPGGGGTGQDEQFF. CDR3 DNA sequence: TGTGCCAGCAGCCCGGGCGGAGGGGGTACAGGGCAGGATGAGCAGTTCTTC.

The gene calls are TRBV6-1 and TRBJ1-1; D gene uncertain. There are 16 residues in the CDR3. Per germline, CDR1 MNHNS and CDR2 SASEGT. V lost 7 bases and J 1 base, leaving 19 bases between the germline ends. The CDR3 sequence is CASNHRLGAQNTEAFF. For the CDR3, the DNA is TGTGCCAGCAATCACCGGCTGGGAGCGCAGAACACTGAAGCTTTCTTT.

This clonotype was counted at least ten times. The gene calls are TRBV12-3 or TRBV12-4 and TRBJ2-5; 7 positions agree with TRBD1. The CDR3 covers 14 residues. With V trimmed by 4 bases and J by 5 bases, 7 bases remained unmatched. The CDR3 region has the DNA TGTGCCAGCAGTTCGACTCAGGGGGTTGAGACCCAGTACTTC. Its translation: CASSSTQGVETQYF.

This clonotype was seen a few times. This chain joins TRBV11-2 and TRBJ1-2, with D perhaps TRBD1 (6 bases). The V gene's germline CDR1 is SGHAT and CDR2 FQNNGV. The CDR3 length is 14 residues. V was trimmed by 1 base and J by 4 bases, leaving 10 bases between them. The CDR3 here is CASSLGGLSYGYTF. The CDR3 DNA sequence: TGTGCCAGCAGCTTAGGGGGGCTCAGCTATGGCTACACCTTC.

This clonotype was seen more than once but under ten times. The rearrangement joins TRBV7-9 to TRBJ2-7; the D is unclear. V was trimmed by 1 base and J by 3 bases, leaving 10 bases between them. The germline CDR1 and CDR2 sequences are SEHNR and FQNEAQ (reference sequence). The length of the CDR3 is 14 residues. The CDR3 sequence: CASSLDNGLYEQYF. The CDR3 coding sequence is TGTGCCAGCAGCTTAGACAACGGCCTCTACGAGCAGTACTTC. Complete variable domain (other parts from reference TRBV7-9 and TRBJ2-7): DTGVSQNPRHKITKRGQNVTFRCDPISEHNRLYWYRQTLGQGPEFLTYFQNEAQLEKSRLLSDRFSAERPKGSFSTLEIQRTEQGDSAMYLCASSLDNGLYEQYFGPGTRLTVT.

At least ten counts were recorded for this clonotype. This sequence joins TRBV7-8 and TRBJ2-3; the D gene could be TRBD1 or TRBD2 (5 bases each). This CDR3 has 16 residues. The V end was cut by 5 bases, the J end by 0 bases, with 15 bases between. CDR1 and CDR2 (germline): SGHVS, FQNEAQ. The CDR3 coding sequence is TGTGCCAGCAGCCCAAAGATCAGGGAGAGCACAGATACGCAGTATTTT. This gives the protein CASSPKIRESTDTQYF.

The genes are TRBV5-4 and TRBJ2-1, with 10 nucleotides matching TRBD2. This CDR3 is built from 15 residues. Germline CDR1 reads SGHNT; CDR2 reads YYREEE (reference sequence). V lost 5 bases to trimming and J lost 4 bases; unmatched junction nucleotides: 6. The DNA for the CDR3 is TGTGCCAGCAGTCGTCCTAGCGGGGGATACAATGAGCAGTTCTTC. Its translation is CASSRPSGGYNEQFF.

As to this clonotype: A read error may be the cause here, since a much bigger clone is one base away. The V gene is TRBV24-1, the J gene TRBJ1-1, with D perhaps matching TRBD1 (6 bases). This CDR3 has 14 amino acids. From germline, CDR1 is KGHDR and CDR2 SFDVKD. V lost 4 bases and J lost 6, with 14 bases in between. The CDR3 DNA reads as TGTGCCACCAGTGAGTTGCCAGGGGACCCTGAAGCTTTCTTT. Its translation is CATSELPGDPEAFF.

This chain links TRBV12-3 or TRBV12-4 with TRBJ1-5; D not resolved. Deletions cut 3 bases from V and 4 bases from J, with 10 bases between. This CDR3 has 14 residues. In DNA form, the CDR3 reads TGTGCCAGCAGTTTTTTTGGAAATAATCAGCCCCAGCATTTT. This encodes CASSFFGNNQPQHF.